The sequence of this T cell receptor (beta chain) was determined in a study of CD8 T cells in Susac syndrome. The CDR3 runs to 13 residues. From germline, CDR1 is WSHSY and CDR2 SAAADI. V was clipped by 6 bases and J by 4 bases, with 12 bases between them. An amount of RNA that ranged from roughly 0.5 to 1 ug was reverse transcribed with random hexamers. TCRdb called the immunoSEQ multiplex PCR reads again in MiXCR, with one record for every CDR3 protein. The sample consists of 130,000 to 150,000 distinct CDR3 sequences, approximately 94% of them appearing once. Sequenced input: CD4+ T cells from PBMCs. The chain couples TRBV10-2 to TRBJ1-2, with no clear D. The origin of this receptor is a human donor in good health. Here the CDR3 reads CASSPVEGYGYTF. CDR3 sequence (DNA): TGCGCCAGCAGCCCAGTAGAGGGCTATGGCTACACCTTC.